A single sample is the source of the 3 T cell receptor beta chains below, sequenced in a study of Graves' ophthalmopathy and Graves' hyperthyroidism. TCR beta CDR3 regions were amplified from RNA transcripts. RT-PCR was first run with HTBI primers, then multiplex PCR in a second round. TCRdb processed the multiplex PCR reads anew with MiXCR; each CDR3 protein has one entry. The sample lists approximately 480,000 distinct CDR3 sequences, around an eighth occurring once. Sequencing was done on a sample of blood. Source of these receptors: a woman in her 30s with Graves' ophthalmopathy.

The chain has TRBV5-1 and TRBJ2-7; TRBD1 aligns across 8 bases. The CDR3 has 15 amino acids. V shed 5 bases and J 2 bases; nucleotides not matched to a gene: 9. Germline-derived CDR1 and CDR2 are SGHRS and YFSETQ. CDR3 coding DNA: TGCGCCAGCAGTAGATTGGGACAGGATGCCTACGAGCAGTACTTC. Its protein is CASSRLGQDAYEQYF.

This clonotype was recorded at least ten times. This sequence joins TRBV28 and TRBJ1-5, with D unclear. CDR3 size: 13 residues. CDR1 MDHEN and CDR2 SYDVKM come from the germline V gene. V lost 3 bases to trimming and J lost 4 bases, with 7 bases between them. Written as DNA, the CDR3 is TGTGCCAGCAGTTTCTTTGGGAATCAGCCCCAGCATTTT. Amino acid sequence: CASSFFGNQPQHF.

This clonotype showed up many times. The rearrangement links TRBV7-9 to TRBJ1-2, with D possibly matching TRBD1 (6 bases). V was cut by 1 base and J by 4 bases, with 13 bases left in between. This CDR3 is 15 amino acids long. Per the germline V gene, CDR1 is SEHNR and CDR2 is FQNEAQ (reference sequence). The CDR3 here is CASSLGERGSYGYTF. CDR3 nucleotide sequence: TGTGCCAGCAGCTTAGGCGAGAGGGGGAGCTATGGCTACACCTTC.